The rows below give T cell receptor beta chains drawn from one sample of a study of T cell responses to AZD1222 COVID-19 vaccine. Generated by immunoSEQ multiplex PCR, the TCRdb table keeps only in-frame clones and is missing some. The data contain some 97,000 clones, 70% to 90% of them singletons. The material was peripheral blood, obtained on day 0 of AZD1222 vaccination. These receptors were obtained from an adult in good health. CDR3s include the opening cysteine and the closing phenylalanine or tryptophan. Fields, in order: V gene, CDR3 protein.

>TRBV6-5
CASSPSVGGQNEQYF
>TRBV6-4
CASGTGAFSEQFF
>TRBV11-3
CASSSWTSGGPSGTGELFF
>TRBV18
CASSPDLGGGQPQHF
>TRBV6-5
CASRVPLGSYNEQFF
>TRBV30
CAWNRGTGELFF
>TRBV18
CASSPLASRSINVAFF
>TRBV5-8
CASSLSTVKQFF
>TRBV7-7
CASSPNLAGGGIDTQYF
>TRBV4-2
CASSQGWDAGTEAFF
>TRBV7-8
CASSLGTGAGNEQFF
>TRBV7-8
CASSFLSGAGDTIYF
>TRBV6-5
CASSYRTEWSSYEQYF
>TRBV7-9
CASSQITGTASTDTQYF
>TRBV18
CASSPLGRETGNTIYF
>TRBV30
CAWPYKGGANTEAFF
>TRBV19
CASSMGQRNTEAFF
>TRBV27
CASMRGGSYNEQFF
>TRBV11-2
CASSPGQSTNEKLFF
>TRBV9
CASSVAGSGGGQETQYF
>TRBV6-5
CASSLRDRDGYTF
>TRBV5-1
CASSWGTRRNTEAFF
>TRBV11-2
CASSPGVAPNTEAFF
>TRBV5-1
CASSPGQGFAEAFF
>TRBV18
CASSPGDGNYGYTF
>TRBV12-2
CASRFLFGNTIYF
>TRBV27
CASSPGTSSYNEQFF
>TRBV29-1
CSVEDRGREGEQYF
>TRBV3-1/TRBV3-2
CASSQEGTSYNEQFF
>TRBV7-9
CASSPSLRSENTIYF
>TRBV3-1/TRBV3-2
CASSQEGLFEQFF
>TRBV5-8
CASRKAEYTEAFF
>TRBV18
CASSPGAGSTEAFF
>TRBV7-9
CASSPLVGGAEAFF
>TRBV3-1/TRBV3-2
CASSPPDSSTNYGYTF
>TRBV3-1/TRBV3-2
CASSHGQGFQPQHF
>TRBV11-3
CASSFWAGNTEAFF
>TRBV13
CASSLERNEKLFF